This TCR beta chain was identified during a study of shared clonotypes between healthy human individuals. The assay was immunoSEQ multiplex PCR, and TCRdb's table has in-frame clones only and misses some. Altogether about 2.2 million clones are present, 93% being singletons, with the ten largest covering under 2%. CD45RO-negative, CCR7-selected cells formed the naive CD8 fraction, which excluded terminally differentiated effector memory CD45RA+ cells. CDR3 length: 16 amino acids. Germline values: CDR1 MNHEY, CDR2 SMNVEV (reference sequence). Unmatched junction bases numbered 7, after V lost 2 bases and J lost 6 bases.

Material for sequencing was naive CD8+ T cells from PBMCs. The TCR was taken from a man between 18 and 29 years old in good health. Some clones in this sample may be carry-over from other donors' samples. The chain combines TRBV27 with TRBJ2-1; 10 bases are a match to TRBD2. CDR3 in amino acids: CASSLSGRAFGNEQFF. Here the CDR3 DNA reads TGTGCCAGCAGTTTAAGCGGGAGGGCCTTTGGCAATGAGCAGTTCTTC.